The entry below describes one T cell receptor (beta chain). The record originates from a study of blood T cell repertoires in COVID-19. In terms of age and location, participants ranged from roughly 18 to 100 years and lived in about 25 US areas. From germline, CDR1 is SGHTS and CDR2 YDEGEE. The CDR3 loop spans 15 amino acids. Trimming removed 3 bases at V and 4 bases at J, with 16 bases between. The repertoire was sequenced with immunoSEQ multiplex PCR; TCRdb's copy has only in-frame clones and lacks some. The sample records some 380,000 clones, roughly 87% being singletons. This sequence originates from a woman in her thirties or forties with acute COVID-19. Material: PBMCs or T cells enriched from blood (not recorded which). The rearrangement joins TRBV5-8 to TRBJ2-5, with D maybe TRBD2 (7 bases). DNA for the CDR3: TGTGCCAGCAGCTCCGGCTTCGGGGGGCCAGAGACCCAGTACTTC. This codes for CASSSGFGGPETQYF.